Given below is one T cell receptor beta chain in context. This clonotype occurred a few times. Its antigen has not been determined. No clone much larger than this one lies a single base away; base qualities are absent. From cysteine to phenylalanine, the CDR3 is 17 amino acids long. CDR3 DNA is the only sequence kept; it has 51 bases, read in frame from the first base. CDR1 and CDR2 are drawn from the germline V gene: KGHDR, SFDVKD. V is shortened by 3 bases, J by 5 bases, and the region joining them spans 19 bases. Sequencing used an Illumina HiSeq 2500. TCR beta libraries were prepared by quantitative 5'-RACE with molecular barcodes. The original methods were these. To identify disease-linked TCR variants, a new computational method was used, one built on a probabilistic model of VDJ rearrangement. Through fastp at Q25 and MiXCR, TCRdb rebuilt clones from the public reads, retaining in-frame beta chains. Each entry is one CDR3 protein sequence, shown with its most common DNA and genes. In this record, the V and J calls reflect TCRdb's handling and not the investigators' own analysis. In this sample the table shows 250,000 to 350,000 distinct CDR3 sequences, over 15% of which occur a single time. The ten largest clonotypes hold roughly 8% of the sample.

The sample originates from a study of CD8 T cells in ankylosing spondylitis (dated by TCRdb to about 2017). Looking at the study overall: T cell receptor beta repertoires were profiled in healthy donors and ankylosing spondylitis patients so that disease-linked TCR variants could be found. Peripheral blood was sampled, and synovial fluid was also collected from ankylosing spondylitis patients. In total, the full study cohort was made up of roughly 110 healthy donors and approximately 24 ankylosing spondylitis patients.

The investigation overall reported the following: Some TCR beta motif variants had previously been reported in synovial fluid and blood of reactive arthritis patients, which suggested common disease-initiation mechanisms. The disease-linked clones were reported to be significantly enriched in matched synovial fluid samples from ankylosing spondylitis patients. A CD8+ phenotype was shown by the disease-linked clones, which were found at relatively low frequencies in peripheral blood. Blood from ankylosing spondylitis patients appeared to be characterized by a TCR beta motif made up of several highly homologous amino acid variants.

The source is a male donor with ankylosing spondylitis or in good health (not recorded which). Recombination linked TRBV24-1 to TRBJ2-1; the D gene assignment is ambiguous. Sequencing was carried out using blood, either unsorted or a sorted T cell fraction (not recorded which). The bases read TGTGCCACCAGTGATGCCCTGGACCGTCTTGGGGACAATGAGCAGTTCTTC. Its translation reads: CATSDALDRLGDNEQFF.